Below, 23 T cell receptor beta chains from the same sample are listed, as sequenced in a study of blood T cell repertoires in COVID-19. Sequenced by immunoSEQ multiplex PCR; TCRdb stores in-frame clones only, minus some. The sample contains about 130,000 clones, roughly 84% of which appear only once. The sample consisted of peripheral blood. Receptors were obtained from a man aged 60-69 years with acute or convalescent COVID-19.

This clone appeared a few times. Distinct nucleotide sequences in the sample also encode this CDR3. The V and J genes are TRBV5-1 and TRBJ1-1; tentative D call: TRBD1 (6 bases). The CDR3 has 14 residues. V was cut by 0 bases and J by 1 base, with 7 bases left in between. The germline V gene encodes CDR1 SGHRS and CDR2 YFSETQ. Written as DNA, the CDR3 is TGCGCCAGCAGCTTGGCCAGGGGGAACACTGAAGCTTTCTTT. Translated, it gives CASSLARGNTEAFF.

The genes are TRBV23-1 and TRBJ1-1, with D unclear. TRBV23-1 qualifies as an ORF whose function is uncertain. CDR3 length: 14 residues. Deletions cut 3 bases from V and 6 bases from J, with 14 bases between. The CDR3 here is CASSHAGAGAEAFF. DNA of the CDR3: TGCGCCAGCAGTCATGCGGGAGCCGGGGCTGAAGCTTTCTTT.

The chain carries TRBV6-5 and TRBJ1-4; D is unresolved. This CDR3 region has 14 residues. Germline assignment: CDR1 MNHEY and CDR2 SVGAGI. Deletions cut 0 bases from V and 5 bases from J, with 7 bases between. CDR3 residues: CASSYSLANEKLFF. CDR3 in DNA: TGTGCCAGCAGTTACTCGTTGGCCAATGAAAAACTGTTTTTT.

This clone was seen a few times. The chain employs TRBV7-5 and TRBJ2-2; the D segment call TRBD2 is taken from the table without a DNA check. TRBV7-5 represents a pseudogene. The CDR3 extends over 17 amino acids. The DNA for the CDR3 is TGTGTCAGAAGCTCCGGGACTAGCGGGAGGGCCACCGGGGAGCTGTTTTTT. This codes for CVRSSGTSGRATGELFF.

The chain carries TRBV7-3 and TRBJ2-6; the D gene is possibly TRBD1 (5 bases). The V end was cut by 2 bases, the J end by 3 bases, with 11 bases between. The germline gives CDR1 SGHTA, CDR2 FQGTGA. The CDR3 loop spans 16 amino acids. The CDR3 nucleotides read TGTGCCAGCAGCTTAGGGCTAGGGGTTGGGGCCAACGTCCTGACTTTC. Its translation is CASSLGLGVGANVLTF.

This CDR3 is CASRMDRVYNSPLHF. The CDR3 coding sequence is TGTGCCAGCAGAATGGACAGGGTTTATAATTCACCCCTCCACTTT. The J gene is TRBJ1-6, the V gene TRBV2, with 8 positions matching TRBD1. The CDR3 has 15 residues. J lost 4 bases, V lost 6 bases, and 5 bases had no gene match. Germline V gene sequence: CDR1 SNHLY, CDR2 FYNNEI.

The CDR3 DNA reads as TGTGCCAGCAGCGTTGGACAGGGCGTTTACGAGCAGTACTTC. Its translation is CASSVGQGVYEQYF. The genes are TRBV27 and TRBJ2-7, with 8 bases aligning to TRBD1. The CDR3 sequence is 14 residues long. V dropped 6 bases and J dropped 4; count of bases not matched to a gene: 8. In germline, CDR1 is MNHEY, CDR2 SMNVEV (reference sequence).

The rearrangement joins TRBV10-1 to TRBJ1-2, with 10 bases that match TRBD1. This CDR3 spans 12 amino acids. In germline, CDR1 is WNHNN, CDR2 SYGVQD (reference sequence). V lost 9 bases, J lost 8 bases, and 6 bases stayed unmatched. The DNA for the CDR3 is TGCGCCAGTGACAGGGGGCTCTTGGGCTACACCTTC. This encodes CASDRGLLGYTF.

The chain employs TRBV19 and TRBJ2-2; 11 nucleotides align to TRBD2. The trim removed 4 bases at V and 6 bases at J, leaving 4 bases unmatched. Germline CDR1 is LNHDA and CDR2 is SQIVND (reference sequence). The CDR3 has 15 residues. The CDR3 DNA is TGTGCCAGTAGTAGGGTAGCGGGAGGGCCCGGGGAGCTGTTTTTT. This translates into CASSRVAGGPGELFF.

Turning to this clone: Other nucleotide sequences in the sample specify the same CDR3. The chain uses TRBV11-3 and TRBJ2-3; 7 bases line up with TRBD1. Germline V gives CDR1 SGHNT, CDR2 YENEEA. CDR3 length: 14 amino acids. V trimming: 5 bases; J trimming: 1 base; junction bases outside the gene matches: 3. CDR3 region: CASSLGQGTDTQYF. CDR3 coding DNA: TGTGCCAGCAGCCTCGGACAGGGCACAGATACGCAGTATTTT. Filled out from reference TRBV11-3 and TRBJ2-3, the complete variable domain reads EAGVVQSPRYKIIEKKQPVAFWCNPISGHNTLYWYLQNLGQGPELLIRYENEEAVDDSQLPKDRFSAERLKGVDSTLKIQPAELGDSAVYLCASSLGQGTDTQYFGPGTRLTVL.

This clone was seen only a few times. The genes are TRBV2 and TRBJ2-7; 14 bases are a match to TRBD2. This CDR3 comprises 14 residues. V gave up 7 bases and J gave up 8 bases; unmatched junction bases: 7. Per germline, CDR1 SNHLY and CDR2 FYNNEI. The CDR3 DNA reads TGTGCCAGCAATATGGGACTAGCGGGAGTTAAGCAGTACTTC. Amino acid sequence: CASNMGLAGVKQYF.

The J gene is TRBJ2-2, the V gene TRBV19; 7 bases are a match to TRBD2. V was clipped by 7 bases and J by 3 bases; unmatched bases: 8. The CDR3 sequence is 15 residues long. In germline, CDR1 is LNHDA, CDR2 SQIVND (reference sequence). The CDR3, as DNA: TGTGCCAGTACCCTGGGCGGGAGTTACACCGGGGAGCTGTTTTTT. Protein product: CASTLGGSYTGELFF.

This clone was picked up one time. The chain recombines TRBV6-5 with TRBJ1-1; tentative D call: TRBD1 (6 bases). V lost 7 bases, J lost 1 base, and 16 bases lay in between. From germline, CDR1 is MNHEY and CDR2 SVGAGI. The CDR3 totals 15 residues. This chain's CDR3 is CASNLSGATNTEAFF. CDR3 sequence (DNA): TGTGCCAGCAATCTCTCAGGGGCCACGAACACTGAAGCTTTCTTT.

This clone was picked up one time. The DNA for the CDR3 is TGTGCCATCAGGCAGGGGGTCACAGATACGCAGTATTTT. Amino acid sequence: CAIRQGVTDTQYF. The gene calls are TRBV10-3 and TRBJ2-3; 7 bases map to TRBD1. From germline, CDR1 is ENHRY and CDR2 SYGVKD. V lost 6 bases to trimming and J lost 2 bases; unmatched junction nucleotides: 2. CDR3 size: 13 residues.

This clone has a single count. The rearrangement joins TRBV5-1 to TRBJ2-1; 10 positions match TRBD2. Germline assignment: CDR1 SGHRS and CDR2 YFSETQ. Unmatched junction bases numbered 14, after V lost 4 bases and J lost 4 bases. This CDR3 contains 18 residues. This CDR3 is CASSLLQASGGLYNEQFF. DNA for the CDR3: TGCGCCAGCAGCCTCCTCCAGGCTAGCGGGGGATTATACAATGAGCAGTTCTTC.

This rearrangement joins TRBV3-1 (or the pseudogene TRBV3-2) to TRBJ2-7, with D tentatively TRBD1 (6 bases). This CDR3 has 15 residues. Germline assignment: CDR1 LGHDT and CDR2 YNNKEL (reference sequence). V was shortened by 4 bases and J by 6 bases, with 19 bases between the two germline ends. CDR3 sequence (DNA): TGTGCCAGCAGCCTTGGGACACCCGGTAGGGCCGAGCAGTACTTC. Residues: CASSLGTPGRAEQYF.

The V call is TRBV4-1, the J call TRBJ2-5; perhaps TRBD2 as D (5 bases). Trimming cost V 4 bases and J 5 bases, with 14 bases left between them. The CDR3 runs to 14 residues. From germline, CDR1 is MGHRA and CDR2 YSYEKL. Here the CDR3 DNA reads TGCGCCAGCAGCCCCCGGGGTATTTCGGAGACCCAGTACTTC. Translated: CASSPRGISETQYF.

This clone appeared a single time. The J gene is TRBJ2-3, the V gene TRBV5-1, with TRBD2 matching 7 bases. This CDR3 comprises 19 residues. J gave up 1 base and V 4 bases, and 18 bases lay outside the gene matches. Germline V gene lookup returns CDR1 SGHRS and CDR2 YFSETQ. CDR3 DNA sequence: TGCGCCAGCAGCCCAATACGGGGCTTTAGCGCGGGGGGCACAGATACGCAGTATTTT. As protein: CASSPIRGFSAGGTDTQYF.

V is TRBV5-1 and J is TRBJ1-2; no reliable D call. The CDR3 spans 13 residues. V lost 2 bases and J 3 bases, leaving 8 bases between the germline ends. CDR1 and CDR2 from the germline V gene are SGHRS and YFSETQ. CDR3 sequence reads: CASSLRGHYGYTF. CDR3 sequence (DNA): TGCGCCAGCAGCTTACGCGGCCACTATGGCTACACCTTC.

The chain employs TRBV5-1 and TRBJ2-5; 7 bases agree with TRBD1. Germline values: CDR1 SGHRS, CDR2 YFSETQ. V trimming: 4 bases; J trimming: 5 bases; junction bases outside the gene matches: 8. The CDR3 runs to 14 residues. The CDR3 loop reads CASSARQGMETQYF. The CDR3 nucleotides read TGCGCCAGCAGCGCCCGACAGGGTATGGAGACCCAGTACTTC.

The rearrangement joins TRBV3-1 (or the pseudogene TRBV3-2) to TRBJ2-3, with 13 bases that match TRBD2. There are 18 residues in the CDR3. Looked up from germline, CDR1 is LGHDT and CDR2 is YNNKEL (reference sequence). With 0 bases clipped from V and 8 bases from J, the junction kept 11 bases outside the gene matches. The CDR3 DNA follows: TGTGCCAGCAGCCAAGAGGGCAGACTAGCGGGGGGCGCAGTTACGCAGTATTTT. Its translation: CASSQEGRLAGGAVTQYF.

CDR3 region: CASSVSGSSTGELFF. The CDR3 nucleotides read TGTGCCAGTAGCGTTAGCGGGAGTAGTACCGGGGAGCTGTTTTTT. The rearrangement joins TRBV19 to TRBJ2-2; TRBD2 aligns across 9 bases. From germline, CDR1 is LNHDA and CDR2 SQIVND (reference sequence). The CDR3 is made up of 15 amino acids. J gave up 5 bases and V 6 bases, and 7 bases lay outside the gene matches.

The chain has TRBV3-1 (or the pseudogene TRBV3-2) and TRBJ2-7; 10 bases agree with TRBD2. This CDR3 has 16 residues. Germline CDR1 is LGHDT and CDR2 is YNNKEL (reference sequence). Germline trimming cut 4 bases from V and 0 bases from J; bases unmatched to any gene: 6. This CDR3 reads CASSRNLAGDSYEQYF. DNA of the CDR3: TGTGCCAGCAGCCGGAACCTAGCGGGAGACTCCTACGAGCAGTACTTC.